The clone carrying this TCR beta chain has just one count. Its antigen is not identified. The entry originates in a study of OX40 agonist ivuxolimab in advanced cancers. Study summary: Every 2 weeks, patients got intravenous ivuxolimab at one of six dose levels (0.01-10 mg/kg). With a range of roughly 23 to 90, age averaged about 58 years, and 65% to 90% were male.

Study outcomes and limitations: At doses 0.1 to 3.0 mg/kg, CD4+ and CD8+ clones expanded.

Libraries were prepared by immunoSEQ multiplex PCR; TCRdb keeps only in-frame clonotypes and omits some of them. In the table there are approximately 43,000 clones, 80% to 90% of which are singletons. J was trimmed by 7 bases and V by 4 bases; bases with no gene match: 7. Germline loops: CDR1 SGHAT, CDR2 FQNNGV. There are 14 residues in the CDR3. The clonotype was recovered from an adult with an advanced solid tumor such as melanoma, head and neck, liver or kidney cancer. The chain carries TRBV11-2 and TRBJ2-5; 9 bases line up with TRBD1. The sample here was CD4+ or CD8+ T cells sorted from blood, taken in a trial of the OX40 agonist ivuxolimab. The CDR3, as DNA: TGTGCCAGCAGCTCAGGACAGGGGCCACGGACCCAGTACTTC. As protein: CASSSGQGPRTQYF.